The T cell receptor (beta chain) described here comes from a study of shared clonotypes between healthy human individuals. Across the whole study: A donor's plate count was three for CD4 naive and three for CD4 memory; CD8 naive had two and CD8 memory one. Study conclusions and caveats: Memory subsets had estimated richness that was generally smaller than that of naive subsets. Of the naive CD4 clonotypes, around 4.8% were shared across a handful of donors.

As concerns this clone: Antigen unknown.

The assay was immunoSEQ multiplex PCR, and TCRdb's table has in-frame clones only and misses some. Of about 1 million clones detected, approximately 70% appear once; the ten largest clones hold approximately 1.5%. The sequenced sample was memory CD4+ T cells sorted from blood. Documented subset: CD45RA-negative fraction. The TCR was taken from a man between 18 and 35 years old in good health.

For the CDR3, the DNA is TGTGCCAGCAGCTTAACCCGTGGCACAGATACGCAGTATTTT. Translating it yields CASSLTRGTDTQYF. The genes are TRBV11-2 and TRBJ2-3; the D is unclear. The germline V gene has CDR1 SGHAT and CDR2 FQNNGV. The CDR3 sequence is 14 residues long. V was clipped by 2 bases and J by 1 base, with 7 bases between them.